In its sample, the clone carrying this T cell receptor beta chain was seen once. The entry originates in a study of cytomegalovirus exposure and HLA in healthy donors. All the people who gave samples were healthy bone marrow donors. Germline assignment: CDR1 MNHNS and CDR2 SASEGT. Between the trimmed V and J ends, which lost 7 bases and 3 bases, there was a span of 16 bases. The CDR3 spans 14 residues. PCR primers comprised 60 Vbeta and 13 Jbeta primers. Sequencing used immunoSEQ multiplex PCR; TCRdb keeps in-frame clones, though not all of them. The repertoire includes approximately 130,000 clones, about 69% of them detected once, and around 2.9% sits in the top ten.

Specimen: PBMCs. This sequence was found in a young man in good health and CMV-seronegative. V usage is TRBV6-1 and J usage is TRBJ2-7; perhaps TRBD2 as D (6 bases). CDR3 protein: CASNPSVLIYEQYF. CDR3 bases: TGTGCCAGCAACCCTAGCGTTTTAATCTACGAGCAGTACTTC.